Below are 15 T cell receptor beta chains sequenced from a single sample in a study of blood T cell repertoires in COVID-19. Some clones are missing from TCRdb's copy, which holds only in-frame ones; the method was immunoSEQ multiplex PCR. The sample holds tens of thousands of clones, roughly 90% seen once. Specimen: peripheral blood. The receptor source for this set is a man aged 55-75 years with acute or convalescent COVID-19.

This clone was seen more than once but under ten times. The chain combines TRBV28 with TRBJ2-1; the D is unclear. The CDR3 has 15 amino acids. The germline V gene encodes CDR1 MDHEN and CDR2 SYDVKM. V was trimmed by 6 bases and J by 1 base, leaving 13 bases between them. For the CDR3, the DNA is TGTGCCAGCAGCCGAGAGCTACTTTCCTACAATGAGCAGTTCTTC. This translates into CASSRELLSYNEQFF.

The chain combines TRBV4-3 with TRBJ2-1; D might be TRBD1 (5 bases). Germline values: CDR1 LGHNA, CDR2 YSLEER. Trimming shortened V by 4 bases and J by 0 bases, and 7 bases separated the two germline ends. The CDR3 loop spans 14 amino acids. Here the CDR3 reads CASSPQGSYNEQFF. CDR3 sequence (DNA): TGCGCCAGCAGCCCCCAGGGCTCCTACAATGAGCAGTTCTTC.

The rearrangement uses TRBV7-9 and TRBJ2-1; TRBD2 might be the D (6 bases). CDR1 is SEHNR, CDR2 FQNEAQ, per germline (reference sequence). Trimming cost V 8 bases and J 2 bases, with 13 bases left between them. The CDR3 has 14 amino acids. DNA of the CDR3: TGTGCCAGCTGCCCCGGGGGAGCCTACAATGAGCAGTTCTTC. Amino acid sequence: CASCPGGAYNEQFF. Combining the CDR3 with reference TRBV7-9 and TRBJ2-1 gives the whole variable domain DTGVSQNPRHKITKRGQNVTFRCDPISEHNRLYWYRQTLGQGPEFLTYFQNEAQLEKSRLLSDRFSAERPKGSFSTLEIQRTEQGDSAMYLCASCPGGAYNEQFFGPGTRLTVL.

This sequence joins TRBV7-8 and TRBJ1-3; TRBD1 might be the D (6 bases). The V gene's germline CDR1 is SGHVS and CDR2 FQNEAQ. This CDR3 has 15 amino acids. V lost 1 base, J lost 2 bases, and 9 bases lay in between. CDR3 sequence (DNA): TGTGCCAGCAGCTTAGATCACAGGGCTGGAAACACCATATATTTT. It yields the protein CASSLDHRAGNTIYF.

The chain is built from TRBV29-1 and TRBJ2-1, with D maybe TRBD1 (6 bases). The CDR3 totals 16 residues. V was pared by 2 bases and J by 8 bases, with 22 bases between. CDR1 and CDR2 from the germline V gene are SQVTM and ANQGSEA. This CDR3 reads CSVEKTGTRRSDEQFF. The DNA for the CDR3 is TGCAGCGTTGAAAAAACAGGGACACGCCGTAGTGATGAGCAGTTCTTC.

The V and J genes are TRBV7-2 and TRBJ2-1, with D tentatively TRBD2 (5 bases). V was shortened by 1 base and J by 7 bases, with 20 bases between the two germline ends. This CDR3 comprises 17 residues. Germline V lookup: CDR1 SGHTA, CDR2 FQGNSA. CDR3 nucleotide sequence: TGTGCCAGCAGCTTAGTAGCGTCCCATCGTGGGGTTAATGAGCAGTTCTTC. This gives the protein CASSLVASHRGVNEQFF.

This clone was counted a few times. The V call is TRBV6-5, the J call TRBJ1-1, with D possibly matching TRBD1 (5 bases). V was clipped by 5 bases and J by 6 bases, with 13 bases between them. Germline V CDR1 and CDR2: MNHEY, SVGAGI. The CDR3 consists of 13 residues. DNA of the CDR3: TGTGCCAGCAGTCCACAAGGGGCCGCTGAAGCTTTCTTT. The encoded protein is CASSPQGAAEAFF.

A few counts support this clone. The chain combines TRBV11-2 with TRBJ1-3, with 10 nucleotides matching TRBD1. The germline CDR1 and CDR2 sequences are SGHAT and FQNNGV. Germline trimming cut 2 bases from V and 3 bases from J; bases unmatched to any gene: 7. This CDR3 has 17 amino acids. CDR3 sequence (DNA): TGTGCCAGCAGCTTAATCATTGGGACAGGGGTTGGAAACACCATATATTTT. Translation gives CASSLIIGTGVGNTIYF.

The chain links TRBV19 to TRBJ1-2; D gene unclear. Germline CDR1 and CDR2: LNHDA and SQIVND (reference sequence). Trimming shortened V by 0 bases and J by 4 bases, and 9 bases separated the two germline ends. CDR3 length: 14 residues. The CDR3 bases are TGTGCCAGTAGTATAGAGAGGCCGGGCTATGGCTACACCTTC. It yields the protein CASSIERPGYGYTF.

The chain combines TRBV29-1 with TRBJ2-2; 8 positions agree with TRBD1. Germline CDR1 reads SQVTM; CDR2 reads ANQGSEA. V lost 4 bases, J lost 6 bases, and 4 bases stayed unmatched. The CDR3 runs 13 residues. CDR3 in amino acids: CSVGTGGSGELFF. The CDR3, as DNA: TGCAGCGTTGGCACAGGGGGTTCCGGGGAGCTGTTTTTT.

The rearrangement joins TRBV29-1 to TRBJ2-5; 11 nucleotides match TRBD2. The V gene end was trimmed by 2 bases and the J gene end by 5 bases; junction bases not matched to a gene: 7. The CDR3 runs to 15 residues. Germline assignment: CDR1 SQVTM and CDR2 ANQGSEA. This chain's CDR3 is CSVEPATSGVETQYF. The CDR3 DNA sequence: TGCAGCGTTGAACCCGCGACTAGCGGGGTTGAGACCCAGTACTTC.

CDR3 protein: CASSVGDRVDEQYF. The CDR3 DNA reads as TGTGCCAGCAGCGTAGGGGACAGGGTCGACGAGCAGTACTTC. The chain joins TRBV9 to TRBJ2-7, with 9 bases identical to TRBD1. The germline V gene encodes CDR1 SGDLS and CDR2 YYNGEE. CDR3 length: 14 residues. V was pared by 0 bases and J by 5 bases, with 3 bases of the junction left unmatched. The full variable domain, with the rest looked up from reference TRBV9 and TRBJ2-7, is DSGVTQTPKHLITATGQRVTLRCSPRSGDLSVYWYQQSLDQGLQFLIQYYNGEERAKGNILERFSAQQFPDLHSELNLSSLELGDSALYFCASSVGDRVDEQYFGPGTRLTVT.

Here the CDR3 DNA reads TGTGCCAGCCGACCAGGGGCGAGCAATCAGCCCCAGCATTTT. Protein: CASRPGASNQPQHF. The chain joins TRBV27 to TRBJ1-5; D may be TRBD1 (6 bases). Germline V gives CDR1 MNHEY, CDR2 SMNVEV (reference sequence). The CDR3 loop spans 14 amino acids. V was shortened by 8 bases and J by 1 base, with 12 bases between the two germline ends.

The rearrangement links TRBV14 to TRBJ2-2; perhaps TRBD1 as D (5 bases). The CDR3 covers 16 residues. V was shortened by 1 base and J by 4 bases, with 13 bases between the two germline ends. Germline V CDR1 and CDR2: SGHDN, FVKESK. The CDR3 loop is CASSQGFGASTGELFF. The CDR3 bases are TGTGCCAGCAGCCAAGGATTTGGGGCTAGCACCGGGGAGCTGTTTTTT.

As DNA, the CDR3 is TGTGCCAGCGCCGGGACAGGGATGTACGAGCAGTACTTC. This codes for CASAGTGMYEQYF. The chain recombines TRBV7-9 with TRBJ2-7; 9 bases fit TRBD1. There are 13 residues in the CDR3. Germline V gene lookup returns CDR1 SEHNR and CDR2 FQNEAQ (reference sequence). With V trimmed by 8 bases and J by 4 bases, 6 bases remained unmatched.